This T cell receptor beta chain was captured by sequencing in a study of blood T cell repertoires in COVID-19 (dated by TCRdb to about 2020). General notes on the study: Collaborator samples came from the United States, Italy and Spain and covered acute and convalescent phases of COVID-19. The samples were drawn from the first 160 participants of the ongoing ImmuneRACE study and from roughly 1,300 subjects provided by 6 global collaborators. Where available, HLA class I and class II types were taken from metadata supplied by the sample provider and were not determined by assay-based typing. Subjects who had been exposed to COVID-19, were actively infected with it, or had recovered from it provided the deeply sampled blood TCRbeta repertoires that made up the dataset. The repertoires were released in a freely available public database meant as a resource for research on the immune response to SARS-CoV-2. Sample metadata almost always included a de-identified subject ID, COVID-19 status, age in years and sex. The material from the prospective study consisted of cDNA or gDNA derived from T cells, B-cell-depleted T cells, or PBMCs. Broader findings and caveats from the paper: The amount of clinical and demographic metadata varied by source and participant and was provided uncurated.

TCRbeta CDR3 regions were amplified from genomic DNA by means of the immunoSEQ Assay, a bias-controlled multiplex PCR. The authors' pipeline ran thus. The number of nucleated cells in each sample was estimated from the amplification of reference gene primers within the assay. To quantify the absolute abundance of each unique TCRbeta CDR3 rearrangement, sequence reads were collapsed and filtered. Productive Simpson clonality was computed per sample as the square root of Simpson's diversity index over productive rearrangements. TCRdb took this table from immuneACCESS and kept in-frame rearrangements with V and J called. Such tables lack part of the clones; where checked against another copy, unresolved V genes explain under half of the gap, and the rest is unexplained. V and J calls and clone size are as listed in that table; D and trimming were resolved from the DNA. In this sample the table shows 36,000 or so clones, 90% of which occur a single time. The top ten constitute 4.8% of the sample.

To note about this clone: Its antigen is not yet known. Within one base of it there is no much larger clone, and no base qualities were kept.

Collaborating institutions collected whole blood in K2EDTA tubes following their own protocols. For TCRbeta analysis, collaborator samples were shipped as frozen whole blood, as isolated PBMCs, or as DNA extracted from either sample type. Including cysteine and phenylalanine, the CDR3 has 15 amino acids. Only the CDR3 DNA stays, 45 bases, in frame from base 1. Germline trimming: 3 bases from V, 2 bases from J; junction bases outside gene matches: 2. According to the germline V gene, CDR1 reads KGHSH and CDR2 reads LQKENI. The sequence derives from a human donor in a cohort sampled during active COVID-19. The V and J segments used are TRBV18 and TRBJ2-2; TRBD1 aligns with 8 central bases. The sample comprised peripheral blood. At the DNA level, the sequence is TGTGCCAGCTCACCCGGACAGGGCAACACCGGGGAGCTGTTTTTT. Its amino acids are CASSPGQGNTGELFF. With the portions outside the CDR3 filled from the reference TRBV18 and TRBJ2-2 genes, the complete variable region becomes NAGVMQNPRHLVRRRGQEARLRCSPMKGHSHVYWYRQLPEEGLKFMVYLQKENIIDESGMPKERFSAEFPKEGPSILRIQQVVRGDSAAYFCASSPGQGNTGELFFGEGSRLTVL.